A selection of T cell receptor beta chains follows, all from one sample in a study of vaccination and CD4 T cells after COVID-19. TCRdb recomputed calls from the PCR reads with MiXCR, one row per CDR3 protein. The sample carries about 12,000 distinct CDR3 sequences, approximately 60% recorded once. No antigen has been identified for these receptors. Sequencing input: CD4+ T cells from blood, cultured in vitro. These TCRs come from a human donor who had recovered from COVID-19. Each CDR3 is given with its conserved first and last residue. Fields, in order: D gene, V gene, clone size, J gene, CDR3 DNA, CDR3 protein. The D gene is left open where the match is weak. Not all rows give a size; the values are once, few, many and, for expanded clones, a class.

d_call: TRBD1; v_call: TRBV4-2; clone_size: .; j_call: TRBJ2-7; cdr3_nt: TGTGCCAGCAGCCAAGGGTCAAAATACAGGGGCTTCACCTACGAGCAGTACTTC; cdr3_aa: CASSQGSKYRGFTYEQYF
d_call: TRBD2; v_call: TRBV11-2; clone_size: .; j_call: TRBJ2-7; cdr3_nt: TGTGCCACCACCGGGACTAGCGTATACGAGCAGTACTTC; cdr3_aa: CATTGTSVYEQYF
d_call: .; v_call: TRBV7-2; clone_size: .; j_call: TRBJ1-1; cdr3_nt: TGTGCCAGCGTGTGGTTCACTGAAGCTTTCTTT; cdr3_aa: CASVWFTEAFF
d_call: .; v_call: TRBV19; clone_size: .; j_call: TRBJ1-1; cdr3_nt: TGTGCCAGTAGTCTAAGACGGGCGGAAGCTTTCTTT; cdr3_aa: CASSLRRAEAFF
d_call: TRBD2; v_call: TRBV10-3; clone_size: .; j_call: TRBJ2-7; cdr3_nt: TGTGCCATCAGTCGGGGACTAGCGGGAGAGGACCCCTACGAGCAGTACTTC; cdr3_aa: CAISRGLAGEDPYEQYF
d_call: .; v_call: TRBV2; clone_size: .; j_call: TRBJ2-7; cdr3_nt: TGTGCCAGCAGTGTTCAGGGCCTATCCTACGAGCAGTACTTC; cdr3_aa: CASSVQGLSYEQYF
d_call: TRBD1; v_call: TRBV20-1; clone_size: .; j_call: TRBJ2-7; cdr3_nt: TGCAGTGCTATCCGGGACAGCACCTACGAGCAGTACTTC; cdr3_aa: CSAIRDSTYEQYF
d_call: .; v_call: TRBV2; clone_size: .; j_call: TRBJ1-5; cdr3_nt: TGTGCCAGCACGCTGGGATGGCAGCCCCAGCATTTT; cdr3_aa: CASTLGWQPQHF
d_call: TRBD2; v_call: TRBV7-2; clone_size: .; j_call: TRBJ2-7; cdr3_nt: TGTGCCAGCAGCTTATCTAGCGGGAGCAGGTACGAGCAGTACTTC; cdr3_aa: CASSLSSGSRYEQYF
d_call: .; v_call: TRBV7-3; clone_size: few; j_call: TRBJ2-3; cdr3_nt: TGTGCCAGCGCCCAGAGCGGGTACACAGATACGCAGTATTTT; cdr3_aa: CASAQSGYTDTQYF
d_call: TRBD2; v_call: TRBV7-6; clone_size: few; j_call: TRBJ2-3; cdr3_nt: TGTGCCAGCAGCTCTACGGGACTAGTCACAGATACGCAGTATTTT; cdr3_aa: CASSSTGLVTDTQYF
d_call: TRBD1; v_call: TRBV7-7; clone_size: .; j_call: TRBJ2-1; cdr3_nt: TGTGCCAGCAGCCTAACACAGGGGGCGTTGAATGAGCAGTTCTTC; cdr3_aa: CASSLTQGALNEQFF
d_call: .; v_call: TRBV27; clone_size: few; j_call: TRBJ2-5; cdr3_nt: TGTGCCAGCAGTTCAAGTGGGGCGTTACAAGAGACCCAGTACTTC; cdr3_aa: CASSSSGALQETQYF
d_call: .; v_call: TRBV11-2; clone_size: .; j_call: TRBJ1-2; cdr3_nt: TGTGCCAGCAGCTCTCAACAGGGTTGGGCTGGCTACACCTTC; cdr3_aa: CASSSQQGWAGYTF
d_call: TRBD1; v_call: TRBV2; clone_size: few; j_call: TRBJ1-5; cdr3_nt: TGTGCCAGCAGCGGGACAGAGTATAGCAATCAGCCCCAGCATTTT; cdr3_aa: CASSGTEYSNQPQHF
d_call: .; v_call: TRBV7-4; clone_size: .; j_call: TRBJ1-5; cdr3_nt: TGTGCCAGCAGCTTAGTTTCAGGGGTAAGGTCCCAGCCCCAGCATTTT; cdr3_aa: CASSLVSGVRSQPQHF
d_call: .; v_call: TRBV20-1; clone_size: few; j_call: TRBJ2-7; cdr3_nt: TGCAGTGCTATGCGTCAGGGGAACCCTTTTGACGAGCAGTACTTC; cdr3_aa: CSAMRQGNPFDEQYF
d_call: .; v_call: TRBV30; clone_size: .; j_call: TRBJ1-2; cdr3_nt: TGTGCCTGGGGTCCCTCCGGTAACTATGGCTACACCTTC; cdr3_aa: CAWGPSGNYGYTF
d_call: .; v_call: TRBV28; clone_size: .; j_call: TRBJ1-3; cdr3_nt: TGTGCCAGCAGACCAGGACAGTCCCCTGGAAACACCATATATTTT; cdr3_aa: CASRPGQSPGNTIYF
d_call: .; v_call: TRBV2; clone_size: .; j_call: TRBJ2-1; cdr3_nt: TGTGCCAGCAGTGCATCGACTAGAAGCGAGCAGTTCTTC; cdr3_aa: CASSASTRSEQFF
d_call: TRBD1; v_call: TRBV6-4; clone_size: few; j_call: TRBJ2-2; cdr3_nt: TGTGCCAGCAGTGAGGGACAGGGCACCGGGGAGCTGTTTTTT; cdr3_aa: CASSEGQGTGELFF
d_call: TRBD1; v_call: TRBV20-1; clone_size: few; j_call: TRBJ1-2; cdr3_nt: TGCAGTGCTGTAACAGGGGTGGCCGGGGGCTACACCTTC; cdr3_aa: CSAVTGVAGGYTF
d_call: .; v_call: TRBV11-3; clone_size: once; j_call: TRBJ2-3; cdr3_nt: TGTGCCAGCAGCTTAGTGCTGGACGGAAGGGCGGATACGCAGTATTTT; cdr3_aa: CASSLVLDGRADTQYF
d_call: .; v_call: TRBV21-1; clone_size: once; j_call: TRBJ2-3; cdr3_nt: TGTGCCAGCAGCAACAGACAGGGAGAGGGTACGCAGTATTTT; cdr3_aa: CASSNRQGEGTQYF
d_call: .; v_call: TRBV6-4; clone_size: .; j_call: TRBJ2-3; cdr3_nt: TGTGCCAGCAGTCTCGGGTCCGGGGGCACAGATACGCAGTATTTT; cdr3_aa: CASSLGSGGTDTQYF
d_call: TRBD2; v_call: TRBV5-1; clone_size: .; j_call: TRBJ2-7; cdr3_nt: TGCGCCAGCAGCTTGGAATGGGGAACTAGCGGGCGAACCAGATTC; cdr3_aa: CASSLEWGTSGRTRF
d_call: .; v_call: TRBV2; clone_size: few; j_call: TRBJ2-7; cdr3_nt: TGTGCCAGCAGTGAACAGGGGCCATACTACGAGCAGTACTTC; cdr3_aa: CASSEQGPYYEQYF